This paragraph reports one TCR beta chain. The source of the sample is a study of shared clonotypes between healthy human individuals. Data came from immunoSEQ multiplex PCR; TCRdb stores just in-frame clones and leaves some out. The sample gives 1.4 million to 1.5 million clones, roughly 96% of which show up once; over 1% is in the top ten. CD4+ cells were split into CD45RA+ naive and CD45RA-negative memory subsets. Trimming cost V 5 bases and J 10 bases, with 23 bases left between them. The germline V gene has CDR1 SGHVS and CDR2 FNYEAQ. The CDR3 covers 15 residues. V usage is TRBV7-6 and J usage is TRBJ1-2; D is possibly TRBD1 (5 bases). This sequence originates from a man between 25 and 39 years old in good health. The sequenced material came from naive CD4+ T cells sorted from blood. Subset specified: CD45RA+ positively selected. In DNA, the CDR3 is TGTGCCAGCAGCCCCCGACTAGACCCAACTGGGACCTACACCTTC. Translated: CASSPRLDPTGTYTF.